This T cell receptor beta chain was recovered during a study of preoperative IRX-2 immunotherapy in early breast cancer. Measured with immunoSEQ multiplex PCR; TCRdb has only the in-frame clones, and not every one. The data hold about 23,000 clones, with 80% to 90% observed a single time. Treatment described: preoperative locoregional IRX-2 cytokine immunotherapy. Preoperative locoregional IRX-2 cytokine immunotherapy was tested in the phase Ib source study. The CDR3 covers 17 residues. The V and J ends lost 5 bases and 2 bases, in that order; junction bases with no gene match: 14. Germline values: CDR1 SGHVS, CDR2 FQNEAQ.

Sequences were derived from tumor tissue, sampled after IRX-2 immunotherapy. This chain connects TRBV7-8 to TRBJ2-5; 7 bases line up with TRBD2. The receptor was derived from a human donor with breast cancer. The CDR3 nucleotides read TGTGCCAGCAGCGTAGGGTGGGGTCGGGGAGGGCAAGAGACCCAGTACTTC. Its translation is CASSVGWGRGGQETQYF.